The 27 T cell receptor beta chains given below trace back to one sample, sequenced in a study of spatial heterogeneity in lung cancer. General observations from the study: Counts of expanded intratumoral alpha and beta TCRs tracked tumor mutation counts.

For these receptors, no antigen is known. TCRdb redid the calling of the 5' RACE reads with MiXCR, one entry per CDR3 protein. The sample carries 13,000 or so distinct CDR3 sequences, over 5.5% recorded once. Time point of the sample: sample taken at primary tumor resection. The input for sequencing was lung tumor tissue, taken at surgery. These receptors were obtained from a female donor with early-stage non-small cell lung cancer.

This clonotype was picked up many times. CDR3 DNA: TGTGCCAGCAGCTTAGGTGGTTTGGGCAATCAGCCCCAGCATTTT. Translated, it gives CASSLGGLGNQPQHF. The genes are TRBV7-2 and TRBJ1-5; D not certain. The length of the CDR3 is 15 residues. The V and J ends lost 1 base and 2 bases respectively, with 9 bases between them. Germline V gene data show CDR1 as SGHTA and CDR2 as FQGNSA.

This clonotype was seen many times. V and J are TRBV10-3 and TRBJ2-7; possibly TRBD1 for D (6 bases). Per germline, CDR1 ENHRY and CDR2 SYGVKD. The germline V and J ends were trimmed by 3 bases and 2 bases, with 17 bases remaining between them. CDR3 size: 16 residues. The CDR3 coding sequence is TGTGCCATCAGTGACAAGGTCAGGACAGCCGCCTACGAGCAGTACTTC. Amino acids: CAISDKVRTAAYEQYF.

This clonotype was recorded many times. This rearrangement joins TRBV6-2 or TRBV6-3 to TRBJ2-1; D is possibly TRBD1 or TRBD2 (5 bases each). The V gene lost 7 bases and the J gene lost 6 bases, with 22 bases spanning the gap. The length of the CDR3 is 16 residues. Germline CDR1 is MNHEY and CDR2 is SVGEGT. The CDR3, as DNA: TGTGCCAGCACTACCCAGATTCGGGACCCGCCCAATGAGCAGTTCTTC. This codes for CASTTQIRDPPNEQFF.

This clonotype qualifies as medium-sized. This sequence joins TRBV4-1 and TRBJ1-3, with D hard to call. Germline V gene lookup returns CDR1 MGHRA and CDR2 YSYEKL. Trimming pared 0 bases from V and 0 bases from J, leaving 12 bases between. This CDR3 has 17 amino acids. The CDR3 loop is CASSQDEFLSSGNTIYF. The CDR3 nucleotides read TGCGCCAGCAGCCAAGATGAGTTCTTGAGCTCTGGAAACACCATATATTTT.

This clonotype was observed at least ten times. The chain carries TRBV5-6 and TRBJ2-7; a possible D gene is TRBD2 (6 bases). CDR1 is SGHDT and CDR2 is YYEEEE in the germline V gene. Between the trimmed V and J ends, which lost 3 bases and 3 bases, there was a span of 13 bases. The CDR3 is made up of 14 amino acids. The CDR3 protein is CASSSGAGSYEQYF. CDR3 nucleotides: TGTGCCAGCAGCTCCGGGGCCGGGAGCTACGAGCAGTACTTC.

This clonotype was picked up many times. This chain links TRBV7-6 with TRBJ1-1; the D is unclear. V shed 2 bases and J shed 3 bases, with 10 bases lying between them. The germline V gene has CDR1 SGHVS and CDR2 FNYEAQ. This CDR3 comprises 14 residues. The CDR3 region is CASSLYQRDTEAFF. In nucleotides, the CDR3 is TGTGCCAGCAGCTTATATCAGCGGGACACTGAAGCTTTCTTT.

This clonotype was seen many times. V gene TRBV11-2 combines with J gene TRBJ2-7; D may be TRBD2 (5 bases). The CDR3 covers 15 residues. V lost 4 bases to trimming and J lost 0 bases, with 13 bases between them. Germline CDR1 and CDR2: SGHAT and FQNNGV. CDR3 sequence: CASSWRVGVSYEQYF. CDR3 DNA: TGTGCCAGCAGCTGGCGGGTCGGGGTCTCCTACGAGCAGTACTTC.

There are many counts of this clonotype. The chain joins TRBV7-2 to TRBJ2-1; 9 bases align to TRBD1. Germline CDR1 and CDR2: SGHTA and FQGNSA. Trimming removed 5 bases from V and 4 bases from J; junction bases left unmatched: 12. CDR3 length: 17 amino acids. The CDR3 DNA follows: TGTGCCAGCAGCCATCCCAACGGGACAGGGAGATACAATGAGCAGTTCTTC. Translation: CASSHPNGTGRYNEQFF.

This clonotype showed up many times. The chain uses TRBV9 and TRBJ1-1; tentative D call: TRBD1 (6 bases). The CDR3 is made up of 15 amino acids. V dropped 3 bases and J dropped 3 bases, with 15 bases sitting between them. CDR1 SGDLS and CDR2 YYNGEE come from the germline V gene. CDR3 residues: CASSEGGGQDTEAFF. In DNA, the CDR3 is TGTGCCAGCAGCGAAGGGGGGGGTCAGGACACTGAAGCTTTCTTT.

This clonotype was recorded at least ten times. This chain connects TRBV30 to TRBJ1-6; 10 bases are shared with TRBD1. The germline V gene has CDR1 GTSNPN and CDR2 SVGIG (reference sequence). With V trimmed by 2 bases and J by 9 bases, 10 bases remained unmatched. This CDR3 region has 16 residues. CDR3 in DNA: TGTGCCTGGAGTAAGCGAGGACAGGGGGGAGGTTCACCCCTCCACTTT. Translating gives CAWSKRGQGGGSPLHF.

This clonotype was found many times. The chain couples TRBV20-1 to TRBJ1-5; 7 bases line up with TRBD1. J lost 1 base, V lost 6 bases, and 6 bases had no gene match. Germline values: CDR1 DFQATT, CDR2 SNEGSKA (reference sequence). The CDR3 covers 14 residues. CDR3 sequence (DNA): TGCAGTGCCCCGAGGACAGGAAGCAATCAGCCCCAGCATTTT. Translated: CSAPRTGSNQPQHF.

This clonotype is classed as medium-sized (0.01 to 0.1%). The chain uses TRBV18 and TRBJ1-5; D is ambiguous. There are 13 residues in the CDR3. With 2 bases removed from V and 6 bases from J, the gap between germline ends came to 8 bases. Germline V gene sequence: CDR1 KGHSH, CDR2 LQKENI. CDR3 residues: CASSPKQGQPQHF. CDR3 in DNA: TGTGCCAGCTCACCAAAGCAAGGTCAGCCCCAGCATTTT.

The table lists this clonotype with many counts. The V call is TRBV6-2 or TRBV6-3, the J call TRBJ1-5; no reliable D call. V was pared by 4 bases and J by 3 bases, with 7 bases between. There are 13 residues in the CDR3. Germline V gene data show CDR1 as MNHEY and CDR2 as SVGEGT. The CDR3 nucleotides read TGTGCCAGCAGTTCCGTACTCAATCAGCCCCAGCATTTT. Its translation is CASSSVLNQPQHF.

This clonotype was observed at least ten times. The chain joins TRBV5-1 to TRBJ2-7, with D tentatively TRBD1 (6 bases). The CDR3 extends over 13 amino acids. Per the germline V gene, CDR1 is SGHRS and CDR2 is YFSETQ. The V end was cut by 4 bases, the J end by 3 bases, with 11 bases between. The CDR3, as DNA: TGCGCCAGCAGCACTCGGACAGACTACGAGCAGTACTTC. Protein sequence: CASSTRTDYEQYF.

This clonotype was recorded at least ten times. The CDR3 DNA is TGTGCCTCCCAGGGGGGCCCAAACACTGAAGCTTTCTTT. Its translation: CASQGGPNTEAFF. The chain couples TRBV15 to TRBJ1-1; TRBD1 aligns across 7 bases. The germline gives CDR1 LNHNV, CDR2 YYDKDF (reference sequence). The CDR3 is 13 residues long. The V gene end was trimmed by 11 bases and the J gene end by 2 bases; junction bases not matched to a gene: 8.

This clonotype was detected ten times or more. The CDR3 DNA reads TGTGCCAGCAAGTCGGACCACTCCTACAATGAGCAGTTCTTC. Translating it yields CASKSDHSYNEQFF. The V call is TRBV2, the J call TRBJ2-1; D not resolved. The CDR3 sequence is 14 residues long. Germline-derived CDR1 and CDR2 are SNHLY and FYNNEI. Trimming took off 7 bases at V and 0 bases at J, with 10 bases between the two ends. The full variable domain, with the rest looked up from reference TRBV2 and TRBJ2-1, is EPEVTQTPSHQVTQMGQEVILRCVPISNHLYFYWYRQILGQKVEFLVSFYNNEISEKSEIFDDQFSVERPDGSNFTLKIRSTKLEDSAMYFCASKSDHSYNEQFFGPGTRLTVL.

This clonotype was seen at least ten times. The chain joins TRBV30 to TRBJ1-2; D remains unclear. There are 10 residues in the CDR3. The germline gives CDR1 GTSNPN, CDR2 SVGIG (reference sequence). Trimming shortened V by 5 bases and J by 1 base, and 2 bases separated the two germline ends. The CDR3 sequence is CAWDNYGYTF. CDR3 DNA: TGTGCCTGGGATAACTATGGCTACACCTTC.

This chain connects TRBV5-1 to TRBJ2-5; weak D call: TRBD1 (6 bases). Trimming took 4 bases from V and 0 from J, leaving 10 bases between them. The germline V gene encodes CDR1 SGHRS and CDR2 YFSETQ. The CDR3 is made up of 14 amino acids. The CDR3 spells CASSLGANQETQYF. CDR3 nucleotide sequence: TGCGCCAGCAGCCTGGGGGCGAACCAAGAGACCCAGTACTTC.

This clonotype was recorded at least ten times. The chain links TRBV29-1 to TRBJ1-2; D unresolved. Germline assignment: CDR1 SQVTM and CDR2 ANQGSEA. V lost 4 bases, J lost 1 base, and 13 bases lay in between. The CDR3 length is 14 residues. The CDR3 DNA reads TGCAGCGTTGTACGACCGGTAATTAACTATGGCTACACCTTC. Amino acid sequence: CSVVRPVINYGYTF.

This clonotype was counted many times. The V gene is TRBV29-1, the J gene TRBJ2-3; 10 bases match TRBD2. V lost 8 bases to trimming and J lost 2 bases; unmatched junction nucleotides: 13. Germline V lookup: CDR1 SQVTM, CDR2 ANQGSEA. The CDR3 is 16 residues long. For the CDR3, the DNA is TGCAGCTGCACCCCTCATCTAGCGGGAGTCACAGATACGCAGTATTTT. Its translation is CSCTPHLAGVTDTQYF.

This clonotype has ten or more counts. The genes are TRBV6-2 or TRBV6-3 and TRBJ2-6, with D unresolved. V shed 4 bases and J shed 1 base, with 17 bases lying between them. This CDR3 spans 18 amino acids. Per germline, CDR1 MNHEY and CDR2 SVGEGT. Written as DNA, the CDR3 is TGTGCCAGCAGTTTTTCTTTGGTTCGGCGATCTGGGGCCAACGTCCTGACTTTC. Protein product: CASSFSLVRRSGANVLTF.

This clonotype has ten or more counts. The chain uses TRBV14 and TRBJ2-1; D call uncertain. The CDR3 spans 13 residues. Trimming removed 0 bases from V and 5 bases from J, with 5 bases in between. Germline CDR1 is SGHDN and CDR2 is FVKESK. CDR3 amino acids: CASSQEWNNEQFF. The DNA for the CDR3 is TGTGCCAGCAGCCAAGAGTGGAACAATGAGCAGTTCTTC.

At least ten counts were recorded for this clonotype. The chain employs TRBV20-1 and TRBJ2-3, with a possible D match to TRBD2 (5 bases). Germline CDR1 reads DFQATT; CDR2 reads SNEGSKA (reference sequence). The CDR3 has 16 residues. V was cut by 1 base and J by 0 bases, with 14 bases left in between. The DNA of the CDR3 is TGCAGTGCTAGAGCCCCGACTACCCTTAGCACAGATACGCAGTATTTT. This gives the protein CSARAPTTLSTDTQYF.

In this sample, this clonotype turned up many times. The chain employs TRBV10-2 and TRBJ1-5; D might be TRBD1 (5 bases). Germline CDR1 WSHSY, CDR2 SAAADI. CDR3 size: 15 residues. The V end was cut by 6 bases, the J end by 2 bases, with 14 bases between. The CDR3 DNA reads TGCGCCAGCAGACCCTCCGGGGGTGGCAATCAGCCCCAGCATTTT. It yields the protein CASRPSGGGNQPQHF.

This clonotype has at least ten counts. This chain joins TRBV20-1 and TRBJ2-3, with 9 nucleotides matching TRBD1. The germline CDR1 and CDR2 sequences are DFQATT and SNEGSKA (reference sequence). The CDR3 has 15 amino acids. J was trimmed by 5 bases and V by 2 bases; bases with no gene match: 8. The CDR3 is CSARSGTGWGDTQYF. Written as DNA, the CDR3 is TGCAGTGCTAGAAGCGGGACAGGGTGGGGAGATACGCAGTATTTT.

Ten or more counts support this clonotype. This rearrangement joins TRBV20-1 to TRBJ1-5; maybe TRBD1 (5 bases). V dropped 0 bases and J dropped 4 bases, with 10 bases sitting between them. Germline CDR1 DFQATT, CDR2 SNEGSKA (reference sequence). The CDR3 length is 14 residues. The DNA of the CDR3 is TGCAGTGCTAGAGATCAAAGGGGAAATCAGCCCCAGCATTTT. Its translation: CSARDQRGNQPQHF.

This clonotype was recorded at least ten times. The rearrangement uses TRBV11-2 and TRBJ2-1; 9 bases map to TRBD2. In germline, CDR1 is SGHAT, CDR2 FQNNGV. This CDR3 is built from 17 residues. After removal of 5 bases from V and 4 bases from J, the junction contained 12 bases not matched to a gene. The CDR3 loop is CASSLVDLAGHYNEQFF. The CDR3 bases are TGTGCCAGCAGCCTCGTGGACCTAGCGGGGCATTACAATGAGCAGTTCTTC.